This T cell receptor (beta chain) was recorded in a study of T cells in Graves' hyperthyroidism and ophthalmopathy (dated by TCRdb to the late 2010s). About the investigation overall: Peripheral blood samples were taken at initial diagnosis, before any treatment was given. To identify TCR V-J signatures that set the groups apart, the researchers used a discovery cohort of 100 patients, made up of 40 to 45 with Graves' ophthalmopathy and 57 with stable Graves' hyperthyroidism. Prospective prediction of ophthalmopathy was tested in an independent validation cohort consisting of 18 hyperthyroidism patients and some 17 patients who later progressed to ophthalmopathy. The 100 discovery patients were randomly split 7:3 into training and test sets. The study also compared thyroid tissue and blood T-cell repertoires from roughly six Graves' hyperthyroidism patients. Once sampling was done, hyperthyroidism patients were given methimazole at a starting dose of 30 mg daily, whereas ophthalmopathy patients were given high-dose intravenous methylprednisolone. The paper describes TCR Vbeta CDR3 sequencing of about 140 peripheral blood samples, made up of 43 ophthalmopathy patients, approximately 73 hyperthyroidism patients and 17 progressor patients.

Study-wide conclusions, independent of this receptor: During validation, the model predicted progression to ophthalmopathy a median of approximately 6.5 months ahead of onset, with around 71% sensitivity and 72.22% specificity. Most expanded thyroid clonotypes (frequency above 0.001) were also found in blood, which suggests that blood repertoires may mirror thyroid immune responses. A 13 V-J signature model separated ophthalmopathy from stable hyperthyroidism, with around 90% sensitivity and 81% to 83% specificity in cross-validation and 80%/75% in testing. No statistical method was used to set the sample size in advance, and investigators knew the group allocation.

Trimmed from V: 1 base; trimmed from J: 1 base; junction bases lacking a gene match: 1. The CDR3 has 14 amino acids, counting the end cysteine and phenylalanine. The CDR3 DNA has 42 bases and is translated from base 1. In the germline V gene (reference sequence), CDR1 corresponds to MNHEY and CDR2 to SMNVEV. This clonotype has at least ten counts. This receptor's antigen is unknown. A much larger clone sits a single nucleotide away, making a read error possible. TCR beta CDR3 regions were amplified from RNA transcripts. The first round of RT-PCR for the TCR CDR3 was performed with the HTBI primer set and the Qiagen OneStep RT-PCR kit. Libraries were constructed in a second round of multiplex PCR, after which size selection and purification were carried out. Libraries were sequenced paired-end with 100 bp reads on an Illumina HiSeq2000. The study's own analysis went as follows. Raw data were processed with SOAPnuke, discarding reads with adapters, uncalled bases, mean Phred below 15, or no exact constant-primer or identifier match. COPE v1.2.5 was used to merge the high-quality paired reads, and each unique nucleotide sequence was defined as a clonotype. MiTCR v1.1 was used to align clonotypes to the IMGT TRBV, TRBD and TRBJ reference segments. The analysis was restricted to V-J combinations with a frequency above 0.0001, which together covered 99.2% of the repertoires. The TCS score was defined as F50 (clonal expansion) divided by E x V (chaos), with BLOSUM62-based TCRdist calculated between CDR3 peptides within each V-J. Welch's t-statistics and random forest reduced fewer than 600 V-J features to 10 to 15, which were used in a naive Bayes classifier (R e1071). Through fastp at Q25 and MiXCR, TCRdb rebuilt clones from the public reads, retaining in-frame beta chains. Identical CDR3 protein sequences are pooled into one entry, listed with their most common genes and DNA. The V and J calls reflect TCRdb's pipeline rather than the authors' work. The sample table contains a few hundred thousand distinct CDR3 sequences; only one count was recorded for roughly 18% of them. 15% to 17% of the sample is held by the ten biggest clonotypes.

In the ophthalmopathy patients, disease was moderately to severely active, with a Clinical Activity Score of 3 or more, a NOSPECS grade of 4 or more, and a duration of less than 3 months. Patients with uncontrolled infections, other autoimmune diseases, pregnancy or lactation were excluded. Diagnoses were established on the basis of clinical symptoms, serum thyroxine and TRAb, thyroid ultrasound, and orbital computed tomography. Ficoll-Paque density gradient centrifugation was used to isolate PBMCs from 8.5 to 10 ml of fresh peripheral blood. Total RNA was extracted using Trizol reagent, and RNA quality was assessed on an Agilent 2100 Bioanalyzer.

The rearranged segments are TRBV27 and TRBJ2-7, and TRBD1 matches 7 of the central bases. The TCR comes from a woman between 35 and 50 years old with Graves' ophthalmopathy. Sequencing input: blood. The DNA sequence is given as TGTGCCAGCAGTTTATGGGACAGATCCTACGAGCAGTACTTC. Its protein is CASSLWDRSYEQYF.